This T cell receptor (beta chain) was sequenced in a study of spatial heterogeneity in lung cancer. As for the study in general: The average count in raw reads for each unique TCR and UMI combination exceeded 9.5 appearances.

Single TCR cDNA molecules each had their own unique molecular identifier. From the 5' RACE reads, TCRdb called clonotypes with MiXCR, one entry per CDR3 protein. Among about 30,000 distinct CDR3 sequences listed, 7.5% to 10% were seen once. Only a few counts were recorded for this clonotype. As to time point: sample taken at primary tumor resection. Whole RNA came from tumor, nontumor lung or frozen PBMC and was sequenced without being sorted. The CDR3 runs to 16 residues. Germline V gene data show CDR1 as LGHNA and CDR2 as YSLEER. The germline V and J ends were trimmed by 2 bases and 1 base, with 12 bases remaining between them.

The chain links TRBV4-3 to TRBJ2-4; no definite D call. Sample: PBMCs, taken at surgery. The clonotype originates from a female donor with early-stage non-small cell lung cancer. The CDR3 loop is CASSQRWTGAKNIQYF. For the CDR3, the DNA is TGCGCCAGCAGCCAACGATGGACCGGGGCCAAAAACATTCAGTACTTC.